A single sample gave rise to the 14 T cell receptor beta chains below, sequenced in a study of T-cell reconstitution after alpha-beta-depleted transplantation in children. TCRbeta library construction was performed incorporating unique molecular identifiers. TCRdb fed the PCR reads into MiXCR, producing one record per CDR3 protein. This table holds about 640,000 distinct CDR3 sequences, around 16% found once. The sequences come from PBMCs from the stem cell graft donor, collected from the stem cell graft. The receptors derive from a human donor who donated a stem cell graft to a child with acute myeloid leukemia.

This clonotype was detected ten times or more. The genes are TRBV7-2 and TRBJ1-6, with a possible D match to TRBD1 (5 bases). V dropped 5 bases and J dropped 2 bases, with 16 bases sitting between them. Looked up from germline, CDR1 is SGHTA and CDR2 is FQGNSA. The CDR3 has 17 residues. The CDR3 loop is CASSGSWGSAYNSPLHF. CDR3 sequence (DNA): TGTGCCAGCAGCGGAAGTTGGGGGTCGGCCTATAATTCACCCCTCCACTTT.

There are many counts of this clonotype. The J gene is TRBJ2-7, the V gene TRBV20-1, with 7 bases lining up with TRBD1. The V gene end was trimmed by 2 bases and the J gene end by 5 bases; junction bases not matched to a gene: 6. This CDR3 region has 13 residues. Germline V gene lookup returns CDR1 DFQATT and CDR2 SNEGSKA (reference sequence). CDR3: CSARSGQIHEQYV. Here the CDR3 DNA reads TGCAGTGCTAGATCGGGACAGATCCACGAGCAGTACGTC.

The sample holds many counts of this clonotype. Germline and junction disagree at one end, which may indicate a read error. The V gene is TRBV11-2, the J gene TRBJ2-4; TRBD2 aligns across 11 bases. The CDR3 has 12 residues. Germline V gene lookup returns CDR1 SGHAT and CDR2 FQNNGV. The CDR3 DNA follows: TGTGCCAGCAGCTTAGGGGACGGGACTAGCGGCTTC. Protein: CASSLGDGTSGF.

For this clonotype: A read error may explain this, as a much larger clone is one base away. The CDR3 reads CSARWGGAEVNTGELFF. CDR3 nucleotide sequence: TGCAGTGCTAGATGGGGGGGGGCCGAGGTAAACACCGGGGAGCTGTTTTTT. J is TRBJ2-2 and V is TRBV20-1, with D perhaps TRBD2 (7 bases). The germline gives CDR1 DFQATT, CDR2 SNEGSKA (reference sequence). Trimming took 2 bases from V and 2 from J, leaving 18 bases between them. The CDR3 extends over 17 amino acids.

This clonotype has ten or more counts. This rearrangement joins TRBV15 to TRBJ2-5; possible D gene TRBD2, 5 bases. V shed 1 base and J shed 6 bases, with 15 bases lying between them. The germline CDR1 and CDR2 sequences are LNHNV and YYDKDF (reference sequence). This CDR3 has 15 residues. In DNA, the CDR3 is TGTGCCACCAGCAGAGTTTCAAGGACTTCCCAGACCCAGTACTTC. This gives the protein CATSRVSRTSQTQYF.

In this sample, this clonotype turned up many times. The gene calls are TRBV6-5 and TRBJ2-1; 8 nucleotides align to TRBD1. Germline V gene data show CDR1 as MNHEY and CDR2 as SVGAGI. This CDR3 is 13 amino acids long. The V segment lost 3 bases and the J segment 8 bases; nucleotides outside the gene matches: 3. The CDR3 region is CASSYRQGYEQFF. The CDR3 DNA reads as TGTGCCAGCAGTTATAGACAGGGGTATGAGCAGTTCTTC.

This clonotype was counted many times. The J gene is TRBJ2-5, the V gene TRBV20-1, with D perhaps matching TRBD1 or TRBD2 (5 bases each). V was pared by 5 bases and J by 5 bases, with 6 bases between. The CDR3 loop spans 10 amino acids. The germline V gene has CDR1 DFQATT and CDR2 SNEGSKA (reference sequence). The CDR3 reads CSAEGETQYF. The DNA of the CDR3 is TGCAGTGCTGAGGGGGAGACCCAGTACTTC.

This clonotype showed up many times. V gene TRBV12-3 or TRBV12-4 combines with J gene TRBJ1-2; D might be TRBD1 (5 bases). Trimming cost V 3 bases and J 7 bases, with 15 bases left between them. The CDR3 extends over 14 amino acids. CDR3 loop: CASSLEQGLGGYTF. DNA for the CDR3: TGTGCCAGCAGTTTGGAGCAGGGTTTGGGTGGCTACACCTTC.

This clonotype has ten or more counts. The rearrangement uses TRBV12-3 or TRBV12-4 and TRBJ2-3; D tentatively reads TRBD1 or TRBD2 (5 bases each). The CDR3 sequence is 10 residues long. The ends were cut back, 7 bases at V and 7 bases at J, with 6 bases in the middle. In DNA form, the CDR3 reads TGTGCCAGCAAGGGACATACGCAGTATTTT. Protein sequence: CASKGHTQYF.

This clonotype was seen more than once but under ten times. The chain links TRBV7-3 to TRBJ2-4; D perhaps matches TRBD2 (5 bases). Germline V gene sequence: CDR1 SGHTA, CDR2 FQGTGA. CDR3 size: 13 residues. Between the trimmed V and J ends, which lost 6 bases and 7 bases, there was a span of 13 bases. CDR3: CASRREGMNIQYF. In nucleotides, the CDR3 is TGTGCCAGCAGGAGGGAAGGGATGAACATTCAGTACTTC.

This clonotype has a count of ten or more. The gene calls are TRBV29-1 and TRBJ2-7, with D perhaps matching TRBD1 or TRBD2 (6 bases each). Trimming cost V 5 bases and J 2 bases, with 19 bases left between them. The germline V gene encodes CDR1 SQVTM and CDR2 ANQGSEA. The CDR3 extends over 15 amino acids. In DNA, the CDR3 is TGCAGCGTTCTGAAGGGGGGCACAAGTGCCTACGAGCAGTACTTC. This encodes CSVLKGGTSAYEQYF.

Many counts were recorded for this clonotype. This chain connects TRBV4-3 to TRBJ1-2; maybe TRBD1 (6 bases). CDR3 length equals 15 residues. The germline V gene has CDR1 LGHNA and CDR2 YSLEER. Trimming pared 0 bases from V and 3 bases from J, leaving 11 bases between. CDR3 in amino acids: CASSQESGVDYGYTF. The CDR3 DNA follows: TGCGCCAGCAGCCAAGAATCAGGGGTGGACTATGGCTACACCTTC.

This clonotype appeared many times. In DNA, the CDR3 is TGCAGTGCTAGAGATTGGCTAGCTGACAATGAGCAGTTCTTC. Its protein is CSARDWLADNEQFF. The rearrangement uses TRBV20-1 and TRBJ2-1; a possible D gene is TRBD2 (5 bases). In germline, CDR1 is DFQATT, CDR2 SNEGSKA (reference sequence). The CDR3 totals 14 residues. Between the trimmed V and J ends, which lost 0 bases and 5 bases, there was a span of 11 bases.

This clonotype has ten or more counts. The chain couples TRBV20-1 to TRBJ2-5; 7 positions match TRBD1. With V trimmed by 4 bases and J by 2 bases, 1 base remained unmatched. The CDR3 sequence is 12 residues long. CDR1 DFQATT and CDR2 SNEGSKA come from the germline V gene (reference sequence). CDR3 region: CSATRGQETQYF. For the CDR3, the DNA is TGCAGTGCTACCAGGGGGCAAGAGACCCAGTACTTC.